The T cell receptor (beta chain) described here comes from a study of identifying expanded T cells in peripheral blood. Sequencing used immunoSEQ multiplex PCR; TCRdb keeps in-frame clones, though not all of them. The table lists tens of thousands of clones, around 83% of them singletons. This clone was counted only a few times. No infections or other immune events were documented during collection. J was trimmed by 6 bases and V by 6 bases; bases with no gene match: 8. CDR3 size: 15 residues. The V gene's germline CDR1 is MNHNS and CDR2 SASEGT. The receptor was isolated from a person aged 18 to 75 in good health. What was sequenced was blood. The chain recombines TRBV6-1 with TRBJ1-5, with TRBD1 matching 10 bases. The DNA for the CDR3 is TGTGCCAGCAGCGGCGACAGGGGGCTGGTTCAGCCCCAGCATTTT. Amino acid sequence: CASSGDRGLVQPQHF.